This T cell receptor beta chain emerged from a study of T-cell reconstitution after alpha-beta-depleted transplantation in children. Per the germline V gene, CDR1 is DFQATT and CDR2 is SNEGSKA (reference sequence). The CDR3 extends over 16 amino acids. The V gene lost 3 bases and the J gene lost 0 bases, with 14 bases spanning the gap. Library preparation (for TCRbeta) was performed with unique molecular identifiers. TCRdb reprocessed the PCR reads with MiXCR, giving one entry per CDR3 protein. The profile shows about 91,000 distinct CDR3 sequences, about 8% of them singletons. Ten or more counts support this clonotype.

This chain joins TRBV20-1 and TRBJ1-4; D gene ambiguous. The sequence was collected from a human donor who donated a stem cell graft to a child with congenital amegakaryocytic thrombocytopenia. This material consisted of PBMCs from the stem cell graft donor, taken from the stem cell graft. The CDR3 reads CSARQGGVATNEKLFF. CDR3 DNA sequence: TGCAGTGCTAGGCAAGGAGGAGTTGCAACTAATGAAAAACTGTTTTTT.